This T cell receptor (beta chain) stems from a study of regulatory T cells in long-lasting Graves disease. With iRepertoire HTBI primers and Arm-PCR of CDR3 regions, TCR beta libraries were built. TCRdb re-analysed the multiplex PCR reads in MiXCR, keeping a single row per CDR3 protein. Of some 470,000 distinct CDR3 sequences detected, under 25% appear once; the ten largest clones hold roughly 7%. Noted time point: persistent/refractory GD, antithyroid drugs over 5 years with positive TRAb. The TCR library was made from RNA extracted from PBMCs. Study-wide results and caveats: Relative to new patients (roughly 900), persistent patients exhibited greater sharing of public clonotypes (around 2,800). Blood alone, not thyroid tissue, was studied.

CDR3 size: 14 residues. Germline V gives CDR1 MNHEY, CDR2 SMNVEV (reference sequence). With 6 bases removed from V and 0 bases from J, the gap between germline ends came to 11 bases. This clonotype was seen ten or more times. The antigen remains unidentified. The J gene is TRBJ1-1, the V gene TRBV27; D is ambiguous. The receptor was isolated from a female donor with Graves disease. Sample: peripheral blood mononuclear cells (PBMCs), taken when the disease was refractory, from a patient treated with antithyroid drugs. Written as DNA, the CDR3 is TGTGCCAGCAGAAGGAGAAACCTGAACACTGAAGCTTTCTTT. Encoded protein: CASRRRNLNTEAFF.